This T cell receptor (beta chain) was recovered during a study of PD-1 blockade in classical Hodgkin lymphoma. Sequenced by immunoSEQ multiplex PCR; TCRdb stores in-frame clones only, minus some. The table lists under 35,000 clones, around 92% of them singletons, with approximately 0.36% in the top ten. On this clone: The antigen remains undetermined.

Specified time point: newly diagnosed, previously untreated cHL patient sample. Thawed PBMCs underwent magnetic negative selection to yield purified CD4+ T cells. Comparison relied on PBMCs that came from newly diagnosed, untreated classical Hodgkin lymphoma. The V end lost 11 bases, the J end lost 0 bases, and 14 bases lay between the germline ends. Germline CDR1 reads MDHEN; CDR2 reads SYDVKM. There are 14 residues in the CDR3. Broader study findings: There remain no defined causes for the repertoire differences, which possibly reflect disease activity or prior therapy. Healthy donors reportedly exceeded newly diagnosed patients in baseline TCR diversity.

Sequences were obtained from CD4+ T cells from blood. The sequence was obtained from a human donor with classical Hodgkin lymphoma. The rearrangement uses TRBV28 and TRBJ2-1; no definite D call. CDR3 sequence (DNA): TGTGCCTCCCAAATCCCCGACTCCTACAATGAGCAGTTCTTC. Translated, it gives CASQIPDSYNEQFF.